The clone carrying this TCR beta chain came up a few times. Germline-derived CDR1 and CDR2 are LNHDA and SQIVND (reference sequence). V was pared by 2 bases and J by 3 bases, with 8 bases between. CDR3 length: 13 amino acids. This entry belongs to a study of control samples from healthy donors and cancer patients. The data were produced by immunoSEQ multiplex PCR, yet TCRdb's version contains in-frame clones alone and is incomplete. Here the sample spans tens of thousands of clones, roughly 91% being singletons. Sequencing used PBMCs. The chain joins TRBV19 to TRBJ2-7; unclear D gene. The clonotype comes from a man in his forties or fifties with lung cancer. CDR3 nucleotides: TGTGCCAGTAGTATAAGGCCGCGCTACGAGCAGTACTTC. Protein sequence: CASSIRPRYEQYF.